Presented here are 32 T cell receptor beta chains from one specimen sequenced in a study of T cells in Graves' hyperthyroidism and ophthalmopathy. Researchers took RNA transcripts and amplified the TCR beta CDR3 regions from them. HTBI primers were the set used in a first-round RT-PCR of the TCR CDR3. One entry per CDR3 protein, called by TCRdb with MiXCR from the multiplex PCR reads. The sample gives fewer than 650,000 distinct CDR3 sequences, roughly 14% of which show up once; 4.3% is in the top ten. The sample taken for sequencing was blood. All receptors derive from a woman in her 40s with Graves' ophthalmopathy.

This clonotype was picked up a small number of times. The rearrangement joins TRBV10-3 to TRBJ1-1, with a tentative D call TRBD1 (5 bases). CDR3 length equals 15 residues. Trimming stripped 6 bases from V and 1 base from J, with 15 bases between. Germline assignment: CDR1 ENHRY and CDR2 SYGVKD. The CDR3 region has the DNA TGTGCCATCAGGGGGACCGACCGTGGGAACACTGAAGCTTTCTTT. Its translation is CAIRGTDRGNTEAFF.

This clonotype showed up many times. The V gene is TRBV12-3 or TRBV12-4, the J gene TRBJ1-2; D not resolved. The CDR3 loop spans 14 amino acids. V gave up 4 bases and J gave up 0 bases, with 9 bases separating them. In nucleotides, the CDR3 is TGTGCCAGCAGTTGGGCGGGGTCTAACTATGGCTACACCTTC. Residues: CASSWAGSNYGYTF.

Only a few counts were recorded for this clonotype. The V gene is TRBV20-1, the J gene TRBJ2-7; TRBD2 agrees at 8 bases. Germline CDR1 reads DFQATT; CDR2 reads SNEGSKA (reference sequence). The CDR3 runs 14 residues. V was clipped by 6 bases and J by 1 base; unmatched bases: 8. The CDR3 region is CSARGPGGSYEQYF. As DNA, the CDR3 is TGCAGTGCCCGAGGCCCGGGGGGGTCCTACGAGCAGTACTTC.

This clonotype was counted many times. The genes are TRBV11-2 and TRBJ2-7; 7 nucleotides line up with TRBD2. CDR3 size: 18 residues. Germline CDR1 and CDR2: SGHAT and FQNNGV. The J segment lost 5 bases and the V segment lost 1 base, leaving 17 bases of the junction unmatched. The CDR3 bases are TGTGCCAGCAGCTTAGTACCGGGACTAACCACGAACGTCCACGAGCAGTACTTC. It specifies CASSLVPGLTTNVHEQYF.

V gene TRBV7-1 combines with J gene TRBJ2-5; 16 bases match TRBD2. TRBV7-1 is treated as an ORF (open reading frame) with a function not yet certain. The CDR3 length is 21 residues. The V and J ends lost 10 bases and 5 bases, in that order; junction bases with no gene match: 25. CDR3 nucleotide sequence: TGTGCCAACAGGACGAACTCCGGGACTAGCGGGAGGGCCACTGCGGGGGAGACCCAGTACTTC. Translated, it gives CANRTNSGTSGRATAGETQYF.

This clonotype was observed many times. The V call is TRBV7-3, the J call TRBJ2-5, with D perhaps TRBD2 (6 bases). The CDR3 runs to 14 residues. The germline V and J ends were trimmed by 0 bases and 9 bases, with 14 bases remaining between them. The V gene's germline CDR1 is SGHTA and CDR2 FQGTGA. The CDR3 region is CASSLTAGWEAQYF. The CDR3, as DNA: TGTGCCAGCAGCTTAACGGCAGGATGGGAGGCCCAGTACTTC.

This clonotype was detected only once. The chain has TRBV15 and TRBJ2-2; D is possibly TRBD2 (5 bases). The V gene's germline CDR1 is LNHNV and CDR2 YYDKDF (reference sequence). Trimming took 2 bases from V and 3 from J, leaving 19 bases between them. This CDR3 contains 18 residues. The CDR3 DNA is TGTGCCACCAGCAGAAAGATCCGGACTGCCCCACACACCGGGGAGCTGTTTTTT. The encoded protein is CATSRKIRTAPHTGELFF.

CDR3 bases: TGTGCCAGCAGTGGGACAGGGCGGGCCACCGGGGAGCTGTTTTTT. Amino acid sequence: CASSGTGRATGELFF. The V and J genes are TRBV2 and TRBJ2-2; TRBD1 aligns across 8 bases. J lost 4 bases, V lost 4 bases, and 5 bases had no gene match. The CDR3 has 15 residues. CDR1 and CDR2 from the germline V gene are SNHLY and FYNNEI.

This clonotype was seen at least ten times. At one of its ends the junction is not consistent with the germline gene, which may arise from a read error. The chain combines TRBV6-1 with TRBJ1-2; D gene unclear. Germline loops: CDR1 MNHNS, CDR2 SASEGT. The CDR3 runs 14 residues. The CDR3 here is CASSQASSYYGYTF. CDR3 DNA sequence: TGTGCCAGCAGTCAAGCGTCCTCTTACTATGGCTACACCTTC.

This clonotype has ten or more counts. The chain joins TRBV28 to TRBJ2-7; D may be TRBD1 or TRBD2 (5 bases each). Trimming took off 5 bases at V and 3 bases at J, with 11 bases between the two ends. Per germline, CDR1 MDHEN and CDR2 SYDVKM. The CDR3 contains 13 residues. In DNA, the CDR3 is TGTGCCAGCAGTGGGACGACAGACTACGAGCAGTACTTC. This sequence encodes CASSGTTDYEQYF.

The sample holds many counts of this clonotype. CDR3 sequence: CASSFRVYEQYF. The CDR3 coding sequence is TGTGCCAGCAGTTTCAGGGTCTACGAGCAGTACTTC. The genes are TRBV28 and TRBJ2-7; weak D call: TRBD1 (5 bases). Germline assignment: CDR1 MDHEN and CDR2 SYDVKM. V lost 3 bases and J lost 3, with 6 bases in between. This CDR3 region has 12 residues.

This clonotype was picked up many times. The chain carries TRBV19 and TRBJ2-2; D gene ambiguous. V was cut by 3 bases and J by 0 bases, with 5 bases left in between. Germline V gives CDR1 LNHDA, CDR2 SQIVND (reference sequence). This CDR3 is built from 14 residues. CDR3 residues: CASSIHTNTGELFF. DNA of the CDR3: TGTGCCAGTAGTATCCACACGAACACCGGGGAGCTGTTTTTT.

The table lists this clonotype with a few counts. The gene calls are TRBV11-2 and TRBJ2-5; D unclear. V lost 6 bases to trimming and J lost 4 bases, with 12 bases between them. The germline V gene encodes CDR1 SGHAT and CDR2 FQNNGV. The CDR3 runs to 13 residues. CDR3 sequence: CASRGRWAETQYF. CDR3 coding DNA: TGTGCCAGCAGAGGACGGTGGGCAGAGACCCAGTACTTC. Complete variable domain (other parts from reference TRBV11-2 and TRBJ2-5): EAGVAQSPRYKIIEKRQSVAFWCNPISGHATLYWYQQILGQGPKLLIQFQNNGVVDDSQLPKDRFSAERLKGVDSTLKIQPAKLEDSAVYLCASRGRWAETQYFGPGTRLLVL.

This clonotype was recorded at least ten times. The chain has TRBV14 and TRBJ2-7; 14 positions agree with TRBD2. J lost 12 bases, V lost 5 bases, and 15 bases had no gene match. Germline CDR1 SGHDN, CDR2 FVKESK. The length of the CDR3 is 16 residues. For the CDR3, the DNA is TGTGCCAGCAGCGATACTGCCACGGGACTAGCGGGAGTTCGGTACTTC. Translation: CASSDTATGLAGVRYF.

This clonotype was seen more than once but under ten times. The rearrangement uses TRBV28 and TRBJ1-1, with TRBD1 identical over 7 bases. The CDR3 length is 14 residues. Germline V lookup: CDR1 MDHEN, CDR2 SYDVKM. The V gene end was trimmed by 3 bases and the J gene end by 3 bases; junction bases not matched to a gene: 4. The CDR3: CASSFDREDTEAFF. The CDR3 nucleotides are TGTGCCAGCAGTTTCGACAGGGAAGACACTGAAGCTTTCTTT.

This clonotype has a count of ten or more. The gene calls are TRBV6-5 and TRBJ2-5; D is perhaps TRBD2 (5 bases). This CDR3 spans 17 amino acids. V was cut by 0 bases and J by 1 base, with 15 bases left in between. The germline V gene encodes CDR1 MNHEY and CDR2 SVGAGI. The CDR3 DNA sequence: TGTGCCAGCAGTTACTCGATCGCGCAGGACTTCCAAGAGACCCAGTACTTC. This encodes CASSYSIAQDFQETQYF.

The chain uses TRBV20-1 and TRBJ2-5; 11 bases fit TRBD2. Germline V gene sequence: CDR1 DFQATT, CDR2 SNEGSKA (reference sequence). The CDR3 spans 14 residues. J gave up 4 bases and V 5 bases, and 6 bases lay outside the gene matches. The CDR3 protein is CSAPVAGGLETQYF. The DNA for the CDR3 is TGCAGTGCTCCGGTAGCGGGGGGGTTAGAGACCCAGTACTTC.

The V gene is TRBV6-1, the J gene TRBJ1-1; 9 bases line up with TRBD1. Germline CDR1 reads MNHNS; CDR2 reads SASEGT. The V gene end was trimmed by 7 bases and the J gene end by 0 bases; junction bases not matched to a gene: 3. The CDR3 is 14 residues long. CDR3 region: CASTWTGVNTEAFF. Written as DNA, the CDR3 is TGTGCCAGCACGTGGACAGGGGTGAACACTGAAGCTTTCTTT.

V is TRBV11-2 and J is TRBJ1-1; D uncertain. This CDR3 has 14 residues. Trimming took 0 bases from V and 8 from J, leaving 13 bases between them. The germline gives CDR1 SGHAT, CDR2 FQNNGV. Here the CDR3 reads CASSLDWTMTEAFF. In DNA form, the CDR3 reads TGTGCCAGCAGCTTAGATTGGACGATGACGGAAGCTTTCTTT.

J is TRBJ1-1 and V is TRBV29-1, with D tentatively TRBD1 (5 bases). V was cut by 4 bases and J by 8 bases, with 11 bases left in between. The CDR3 contains 11 residues. From germline, CDR1 is SQVTM and CDR2 ANQGSEA. The CDR3 sequence is CSVGVGAEAFF. The CDR3 DNA reads TGCAGCGTTGGGGTTGGGGCAGAAGCTTTCTTT.

In its sample, this clonotype was seen many times. The chain recombines TRBV20-1 with TRBJ2-7, with D unresolved. Germline-derived CDR1 and CDR2 are DFQATT and SNEGSKA (reference sequence). V dropped 0 bases and J dropped 6 bases, with 9 bases sitting between them. The CDR3 sequence is 12 residues long. The CDR3: CSARDPGSEQYF. In DNA, the CDR3 is TGCAGTGCTAGAGATCCCGGGTCCGAGCAGTACTTC.

The table lists this clonotype with many counts. In DNA, the CDR3 is TGTGCCAGCAGTGCCCCATGGGGGCAGACGGTGGCTGGGGCCAACGTCCTGACTTTC. Protein: CASSAPWGQTVAGANVLTF. The gene calls are TRBV28 and TRBJ2-6; perhaps TRBD1 as D (6 bases). The CDR3 contains 19 residues. V was cut by 5 bases and J by 2 bases, with 22 bases left in between. Germline V gene data show CDR1 as MDHEN and CDR2 as SYDVKM. The full variable domain, completed using reference TRBV28 and TRBJ2-6, is DVKVTQSSRYLVKRTGEKVFLECVQDMDHENMFWYRQDPGLGLRLIYFSYDVKMKEKGDIPEGYSVSREKKERFSLILESASTNQTSMYLCASSAPWGQTVAGANVLTFGAGSRLTVL.

This clonotype was observed at least ten times. The chain carries TRBV19 and TRBJ2-7; the D call may be TRBD1 or TRBD2 (5 bases each). Trimming removed 3 bases from V and 0 bases from J, with 18 bases in between. Germline V gives CDR1 LNHDA, CDR2 SQIVND (reference sequence). The CDR3 contains 17 residues. CDR3 DNA sequence: TGTGCCAGTAGTATGAGACCGGGACCGACTCCCTCCTACGAGCAGTACTTC. Protein: CASSMRPGPTPSYEQYF.

This clonotype has just a few counts. The chain uses TRBV30 and TRBJ1-5; maybe TRBD1 (5 bases). The germline V gene has CDR1 GTSNPN and CDR2 SVGIG (reference sequence). Trimming took off 5 bases at V and 6 bases at J, with 11 bases between the two ends. The CDR3 is 12 residues long. In nucleotides, the CDR3 is TGTGCCTGGCAGGGACTCAGTCAGCCCCAGCATTTT. Translating gives CAWQGLSQPQHF. The full variable domain, rest sourced from reference TRBV30 and TRBJ1-5, is SQTIHQWPATLVQPVGSPLSLECTVEGTSNPNLYWYRQAAGRGLQLLFYSVGIGQISSEVPQNLSASRPQDRQFILSSKKLLLSDSGFYLCAWQGLSQPQHFGDGTRLSIL.

Ten or more counts support this clonotype. The chain uses TRBV12-3 or TRBV12-4 and TRBJ2-3; the D gene is possibly TRBD2 (5 bases). The CDR3 covers 13 residues. V dropped 4 bases and J dropped 0 bases, with 5 bases sitting between them. The CDR3 sequence: CASSCGSTDTQYF. CDR3 sequence (DNA): TGTGCCAGCAGTTGCGGGAGCACAGATACGCAGTATTTT.

The chain carries TRBV11-3 and TRBJ1-2; 9 bases map to TRBD1. Per germline, CDR1 SGHNT and CDR2 YENEEA. V gave up 1 base and J gave up 7 bases; unmatched junction bases: 7. This CDR3 is built from 15 residues. As DNA, the CDR3 is TGTGCCAGCAGCTTAGGCGGGACAGGGTTTGGTGGCTACACCTTC. It yields the protein CASSLGGTGFGGYTF.

This chain uses TRBV11-1 with TRBJ1-1, with D unclear. Trimming stripped 2 bases from V and 6 bases from J, with 13 bases between. Germline V gene data show CDR1 as SGHAT and CDR2 as FQDESV (reference sequence). The CDR3 sequence is 14 residues long. The CDR3 region is CASSLLSLTAEAFF. Here the CDR3 DNA reads TGTGCCAGCAGCTTACTTTCTCTGACCGCTGAAGCTTTCTTT.

This clonotype was picked up many times. CDR3 protein: CASSLLGRNTGELFF. The CDR3 nucleotides read TGTGCCAGCAGTTTATTGGGCAGGAACACCGGGGAGCTGTTTTTT. This chain connects TRBV28 to TRBJ2-2; no clear D gene. The CDR3 extends over 15 amino acids. Trimming took 1 base from V and 1 from J, leaving 7 bases between them. Germline values: CDR1 MDHEN, CDR2 SYDVKM. Based on the CDR3 plus reference TRBV28 and TRBJ2-2, the full variable domain is DVKVTQSSRYLVKRTGEKVFLECVQDMDHENMFWYRQDPGLGLRLIYFSYDVKMKEKGDIPEGYSVSREKKERFSLILESASTNQTSMYLCASSLLGRNTGELFFGEGSRLTVL.

This clonotype was found many times. The V call is TRBV20-1, the J call TRBJ1-1; no definite D call. The CDR3 extends over 11 amino acids. V was shortened by 8 bases and J by 1 base, with 8 bases between the two germline ends. Germline CDR1 and CDR2: DFQATT and SNEGSKA (reference sequence). Here the CDR3 reads CSTKRNTEAFF. CDR3 sequence (DNA): TGCAGTACTAAGCGGAACACTGAAGCTTTCTTT.

This clonotype was picked up many times. The V gene is TRBV6-1, the J gene TRBJ2-7; 9 bases are shared with TRBD1. The CDR3 totals 14 residues. Losses at the gene ends were 6 bases for V and 6 bases for J; bases not matched to a gene: 9. Germline V CDR1 and CDR2: MNHNS, SASEGT. The CDR3 protein is CASRFRDRVGEQYF. CDR3 nucleotides: TGTGCCAGCAGATTCCGGGACAGGGTCGGCGAGCAGTACTTC.

The genes are TRBV6-2 or TRBV6-3 and TRBJ2-7, with 7 bases aligning to TRBD1. V shed 6 bases and J 5 bases; nucleotides not matched to a gene: 25. Germline lookup yields CDR1 MNHEY and CDR2 SVGEGT. This CDR3 region has 19 residues. CDR3 sequence (DNA): TGTGCCAGCAGAAGCCAGGTACTTTACGAAACAGGGGAGTTCAACGAGCAGTACTTC. Translating gives CASRSQVLYETGEFNEQYF.

V and J are TRBV6-2 or TRBV6-3 and TRBJ2-7; either TRBD1 or TRBD2 may supply D (5 bases each). CDR1 MNHEY and CDR2 SVGEGT come from the germline V gene. The CDR3 has 14 amino acids. The V gene lost 6 bases and the J gene lost 5 bases, with 17 bases spanning the gap. As DNA, the CDR3 is TGTGCCAGCAGCCGCAATCCGGGACCACACGAGCAGTACTTC. It is translated as CASSRNPGPHEQYF.